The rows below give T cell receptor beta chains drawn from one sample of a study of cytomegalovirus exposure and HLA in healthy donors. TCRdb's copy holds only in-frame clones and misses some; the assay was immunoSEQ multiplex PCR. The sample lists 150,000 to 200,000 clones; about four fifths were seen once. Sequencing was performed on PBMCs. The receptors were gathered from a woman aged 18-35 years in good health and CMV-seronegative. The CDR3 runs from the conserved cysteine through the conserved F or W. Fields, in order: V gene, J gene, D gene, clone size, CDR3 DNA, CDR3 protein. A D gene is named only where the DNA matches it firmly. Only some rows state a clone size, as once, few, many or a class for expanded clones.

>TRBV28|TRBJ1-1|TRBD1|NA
TGTGCCAGCAGCTACCGGGACAGGACCCATTTT
CASSYRDRTHF
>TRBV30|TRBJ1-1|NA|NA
TGTGCCTGGAGAACCGATCCCAGGGCGACTGAAGCTTTCTTT
CAWRTDPRATEAFF
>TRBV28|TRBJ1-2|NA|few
TGTGCCAGCAGTTTCCCAGGGTCGTACTACACCTTC
CASSFPGSYYTF
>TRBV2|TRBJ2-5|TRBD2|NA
TGTGCCAGCAGTGGGGGGATTCCCGGGACTAGGGTTTTAGAGACCCAGTACTTC
CASSGGIPGTRVLETQYF
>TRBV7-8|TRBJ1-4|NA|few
TGTGCCAGCAGTGAATACAGGGAGAAACTGTTTTTT
CASSEYREKLFF
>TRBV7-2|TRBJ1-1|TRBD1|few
TGTGCCAGCAGCCTCAGAAGGACAGGGACGGCGGGCACTGAAGCTTTCTTT
CASSLRRTGTAGTEAFF
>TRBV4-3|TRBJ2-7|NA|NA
TGCGCCAGCAGCCAAGACCCGACAGCCGAGCAGTACTTC
CASSQDPTAEQYF
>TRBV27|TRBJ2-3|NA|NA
TGTGCCAGCAGTCTCACTATCGCAGATACGCAGTATTTT
CASSLTIADTQYF
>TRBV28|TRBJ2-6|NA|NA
TGTGCCAGCATCACCGGAGCCAGGGCGTCTGGGGCCAACGTCCTGACTTTC
CASITGARASGANVLTF
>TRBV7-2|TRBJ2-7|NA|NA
TGTGCCAGCAGCTACTCCAGGGGCTACGAGCAGTACTTC
CASSYSRGYEQYF
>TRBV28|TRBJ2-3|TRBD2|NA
TGTGCCAGTAGCGGGAGAAGGTCGTATACGCAGTATTTT
CASSGRRSYTQYF
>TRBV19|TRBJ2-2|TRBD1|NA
TGTGCCAGTAGACGGACAGGGTCCGGGGAGCTGTTTTTT
CASRRTGSGELFF
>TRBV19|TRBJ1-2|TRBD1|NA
TGTGCCAGTAGTCCTGACCGGGACAGGGGGGACTATGGCTACACCTTC
CASSPDRDRGDYGYTF
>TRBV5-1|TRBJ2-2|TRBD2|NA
TGCGCCAGCAGCTTGGCAGAGTTGGTCCTAGCGGGAGTTACCGGGGAGCTGTTTTTT
CASSLAELVLAGVTGELFF
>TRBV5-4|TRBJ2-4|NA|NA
TGTGCCAGCAGCTTGGACCCCGGATCAGGCGGGGCCAAAAACATTCAGTACTTC
CASSLDPGSGGAKNIQYF
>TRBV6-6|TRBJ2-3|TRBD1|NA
TGTGCCAGCAGTATAGACAGGGTCAGGACAGATACGCAGTATTTT
CASSIDRVRTDTQYF
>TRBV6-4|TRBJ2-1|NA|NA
TGTGCCAGCAGTGACCATAGTGGGGGGGCGTACAATGAGCAGTTCTTC
CASSDHSGGAYNEQFF